This note documents a single TCR beta chain sequence. This clonotype was seen only a few times. Its antigen remains undetermined. Per-base qualities were not stored, and no clone one base away is much larger. This specimen's treatment or condition label, interpreted: in vitro stimulation with specific CMV peptide epitopes to enrich CMV-specific T cells. TCRdb shows the sequencer as Illumina HiSeq 1500. The raw public data were reprocessed by TCRdb itself: fastp quality trimming at Q25, MiXCR clonotype calling, in-frame beta chains only. Rows with a matching CDR3 protein are joined into one entry that keeps the most common DNA and genes. The sample records approximately 73,000 distinct CDR3 sequences, roughly 40% of which are singletons. Approximately 93% of the sample goes to the ten largest clones. V drops 0 bases and J drops 4 bases, leaving 16 bases in between. The CDR3, from cysteine to phenylalanine, totals 16 residues. CDR3 DNA only is kept here, 48 bases in frame from base 1. CDR1 and CDR2 were assigned from the germline V gene as SGDLS and YYNGEE.

This entry is derived from a study of T cell repertoires in cytomegalovirus infection (dated by TCRdb to 2018 to 2020). Looking at the study overall: The peptide stimulations were aimed at well-studied HLA-B-restricted epitopes as well as recently identified HLA-C-restricted CMV epitopes, whose presentation resists viral immunomodulation. The HLA type of each donor mattered for the analysis, because public TCR beta signatures pointed to carriage of CMV infection along with the matching HLA type.

What the research found in general, with its limitations: Cumulative frequency of public TCR beta family members discriminated carriers of CMV infection plus the relevant HLA type in this cohort and an independent roughly 330-donor cohort. In the ex vivo response, HLA-C-restricted CMV-specific TCR beta clonotypes were dominant, and in two of eight donors the single most frequent clonotype came from this HLA-C-restricted group.

The sequence joins TRBV9 to TRBJ1-2; the D segment cannot be called with confidence. The sample was CD8+ T cells from cultured PBMCs, taken from culture after CMV antigen stimulation. The clonotype originates from a human donor in good health (CMV status not recorded). Some clones in this sample may be carry-over from other donors' samples. For the CDR3, the sequence is CASSVGRAQDSYGYTF. The nucleotide sequence reads as follows: TGTGCCAGCAGCGTAGGCAGAGCCCAAGATTCCTATGGCTACACCTTC.